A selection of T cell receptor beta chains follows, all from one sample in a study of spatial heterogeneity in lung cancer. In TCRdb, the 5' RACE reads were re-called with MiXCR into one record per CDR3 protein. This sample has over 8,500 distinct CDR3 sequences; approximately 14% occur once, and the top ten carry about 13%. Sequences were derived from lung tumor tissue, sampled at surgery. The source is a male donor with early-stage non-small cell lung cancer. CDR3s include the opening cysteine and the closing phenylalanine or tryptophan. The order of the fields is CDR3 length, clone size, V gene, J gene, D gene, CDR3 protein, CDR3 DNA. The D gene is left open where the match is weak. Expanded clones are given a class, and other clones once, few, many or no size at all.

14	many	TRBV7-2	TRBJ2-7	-	CASSLKRNSYEQYF	TGTGCCAGCAGCTTAAAGCGTAACTCCTACGAGCAGTACTTC
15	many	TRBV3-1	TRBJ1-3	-	CASSQGWNRGNTIYF	TGTGCCAGCAGCCAAGGGTGGAACAGGGGAAACACCATATATTTT
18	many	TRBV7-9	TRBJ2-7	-	CASSPLNKASAKSYEQYF	TGTGCCAGCAGCCCACTTAATAAGGCTAGCGCAAAATCCTACGAGCAGTACTTC
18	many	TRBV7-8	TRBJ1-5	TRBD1	CASSLRRTGRNSNQPQHF	TGTGCCAGCAGCCTACGCCGGACAGGACGGAATAGCAATCAGCCCCAGCATTTT
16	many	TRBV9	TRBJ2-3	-	CASSVVGKISTDTQYF	TGTGCCAGCAGCGTAGTGGGGAAGATCAGCACAGATACGCAGTATTTT
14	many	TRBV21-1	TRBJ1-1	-	CASSNQLDRIWAFF	TGTGCCAGCAGCAACCAACTCGACAGGATTTGGGCTTTCTTT
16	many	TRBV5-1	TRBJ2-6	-	CASSLSVVSGANVLTF	TGCGCCAGCAGCTTGTCAGTTGTCTCTGGGGCCAACGTCCTGACTTTC
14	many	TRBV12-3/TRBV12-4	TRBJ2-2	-	CASSTYHNTGELFF	TGTGCCAGCAGTACCTATCATAACACCGGGGAGCTGTTTTTT
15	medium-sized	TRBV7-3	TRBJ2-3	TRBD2	CASSSTSGGTDTQYF	TGTGCCAGCAGCTCAACTAGCGGGGGAACAGATACGCAGTATTTT
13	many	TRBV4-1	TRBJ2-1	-	CASSRPSRDEQFF	TGCGCCAGCAGCCGTCCGAGCCGAGATGAGCAGTTCTTC
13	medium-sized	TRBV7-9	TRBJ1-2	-	CASSLGPADGYTF	TGTGCCAGCAGCTTGGGGCCGGCAGATGGCTACACCTTC
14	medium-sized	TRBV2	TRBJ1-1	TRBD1	CASSDSVQGTEAFF	TGTGCCAGCAGTGATTCAGTACAGGGGACTGAAGCTTTCTTT
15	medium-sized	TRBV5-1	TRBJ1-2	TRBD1	CASSLEGGEGYGYTF	TGCGCCAGCAGCTTGGAAGGGGGCGAGGGCTATGGCTACACCTTC
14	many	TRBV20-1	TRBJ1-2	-	CSASGRQWLYGYTF	TGCAGTGCTAGTGGCCGCCAGTGGCTCTATGGCTACACCTTC
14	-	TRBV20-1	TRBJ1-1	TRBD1	CSARTPDRGQWAFF	TGCAGTGCTAGAACCCCGGACAGGGGGCAGTGGGCTTTCTTT
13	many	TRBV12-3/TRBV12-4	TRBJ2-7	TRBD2	CASTGGNSYEQYF	TGTGCCAGCACGGGGGGGAACTCCTACGAGCAGTACTTC
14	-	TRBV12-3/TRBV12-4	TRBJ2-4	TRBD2	CASSTTSGRTIRYF	TGTGCCAGCAGTACCACTAGCGGGAGGACAATTCGGTACTTC
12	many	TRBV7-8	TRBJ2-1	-	CASSLAGHEQFF	TGTGCCAGCAGCTTAGCAGGACATGAGCAGTTCTTC
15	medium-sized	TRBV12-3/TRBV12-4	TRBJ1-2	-	CASSLVAAPGNGYTF	TGTGCCAGCAGTTTAGTGGCGGCACCCGGGAATGGCTACACCTTC
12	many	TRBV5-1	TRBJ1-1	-	CASSLDQIEAFF	TGCGCCAGCAGCTTGGACCAAATTGAAGCTTTCTTT
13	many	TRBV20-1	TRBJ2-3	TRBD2	CSAWTRNSDTQYF	TGCAGTGCTTGGACTAGGAATTCAGATACGCAGTATTTT
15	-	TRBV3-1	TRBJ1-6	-	CASSQPGRTNSPLHF	TGTGCCAGCAGCCAGCCCGGACGGACTAATTCACCCCTCCACTTT
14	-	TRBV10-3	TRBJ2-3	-	CAISESLFADTQYF	TGTGCCATCAGTGAGTCTTTGTTCGCAGATACGCAGTATTTT
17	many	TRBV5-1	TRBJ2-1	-	CASSVAEPGSPRGEQFF	TGCGCCAGCAGCGTAGCAGAACCAGGGAGTCCACGTGGTGAGCAGTTCTTC
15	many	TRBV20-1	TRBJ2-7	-	CSARDGRSPSYEQYF	TGCAGTGCTAGAGATGGGAGGTCACCCTCCTACGAGCAGTACTTC
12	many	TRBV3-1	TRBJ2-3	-	CASSQDRKRQYF	TGTGCCAGCAGCCAAGATCGTAAGCGGCAGTATTTT
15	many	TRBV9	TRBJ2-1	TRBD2	CASSVMIAGVDEQFF	TGTGCCAGCAGCGTAATGATAGCGGGAGTTGATGAGCAGTTCTTC
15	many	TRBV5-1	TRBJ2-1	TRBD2	CASSPSSGGVNEQFF	TGCGCCAGCAGCCCCTCTAGCGGGGGTGTCAATGAGCAGTTCTTC
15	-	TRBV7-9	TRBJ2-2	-	CASSLVLGGTGELFF	TGTGCCAGCAGCTTAGTCCTGGGCGGCACCGGGGAGCTGTTTTTT
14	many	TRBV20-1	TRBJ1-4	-	CSARDNGEGEKLFF	TGCAGTGCTAGAGATAATGGGGAGGGGGAAAAACTGTTTTTT
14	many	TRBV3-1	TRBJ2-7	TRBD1	CASSYRGNPYEQYF	TGTGCCAGCAGTTACAGGGGGAACCCCTACGAGCAGTACTTC
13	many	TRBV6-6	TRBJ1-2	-	CASSSDRSYGYTF	TGTGCCAGCAGTTCGGACAGAAGCTATGGCTACACCTTC
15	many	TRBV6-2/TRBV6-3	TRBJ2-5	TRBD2	CASSSLAGVPQTQYF	TGTGCCAGCAGTTCTCTCGCGGGAGTCCCCCAGACCCAGTACTTC
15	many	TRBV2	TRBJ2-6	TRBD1	CASSFQGAGANVLTF	TGTGCCAGCAGTTTCCAGGGGGCTGGGGCCAACGTCCTGACTTTC
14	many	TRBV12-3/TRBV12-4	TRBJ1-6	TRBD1	CASSEQGWYSPLHF	TGTGCCAGCAGTGAACAGGGGTGGTATTCACCCCTCCACTTT
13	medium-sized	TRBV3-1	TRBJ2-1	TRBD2	CATSGSSYNEQFF	TGTGCTACCAGCGGGAGCTCCTACAATGAGCAGTTCTTC
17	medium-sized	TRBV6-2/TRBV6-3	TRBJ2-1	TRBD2	CASSYSSSGSNSDEQFF	TGTGCCAGCAGTTACTCCTCTAGCGGGAGTAACAGCGATGAGCAGTTCTTC
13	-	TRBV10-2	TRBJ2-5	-	CASSDAGQETQYF	TGCGCCAGCAGTGATGCCGGGCAAGAGACCCAGTACTTC
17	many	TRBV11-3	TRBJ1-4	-	CASSFFDSLGGIEKLFF	TGTGCCAGCAGCTTTTTCGACAGCCTAGGGGGAATTGAAAAACTGTTTTTT
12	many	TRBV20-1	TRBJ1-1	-	CSARQGITEAFF	TGCAGTGCTAGACAGGGGATCACTGAAGCTTTCTTT
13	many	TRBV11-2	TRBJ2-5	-	CASSSTRGETQYF	TGTGCCAGCAGTTCGACTCGGGGAGAGACCCAGTACTTC
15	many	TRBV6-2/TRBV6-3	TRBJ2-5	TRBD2	CASSYALAGSETQYF	TGTGCCAGCAGTTACGCGCTAGCGGGATCAGAGACCCAGTACTTC
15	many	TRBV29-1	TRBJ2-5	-	CSVASGSLAMETQYF	TGCAGCGTTGCTTCCGGGTCTCTTGCGATGGAGACCCAGTACTTC
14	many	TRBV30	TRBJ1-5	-	CAWSTQGGNQPQHF	TGTGCCTGGAGTACACAGGGAGGCAATCAGCCCCAGCATTTT
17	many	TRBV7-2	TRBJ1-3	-	CASSPLRGGGSLNTIYF	TGTGCCAGCAGCCCCTTACGGGGGGGCGGCTCTCTAAACACCATATATTTT
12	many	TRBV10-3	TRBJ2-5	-	CAISESMETQYF	TGTGCCATCAGTGAGTCGATGGAGACCCAGTACTTC
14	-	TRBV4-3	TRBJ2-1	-	CASSQDTGGNEQFF	TGCGCCAGCAGCCAAGATACAGGCGGGAATGAGCAGTTCTTC